This record covers a single TCR beta chain. The antigen remains undetermined. This was the immunoSEQ v3.0 assay at survey level. Method: immunoSEQ multiplex PCR; TCRdb's copy keeps in-frame clones and lacks some. The sample includes 35,000 or so clones, about 93% of them seen just once. The sample belongs to a study of long-term antiretroviral therapy in people with HIV. The study's findings and limits: All time points showed a repertoire dominated by clones expanded before ART. In HIV, the repertoires covered a tighter span of CDR3 lengths than in controls. The study collected no data on ART adherence, viral resistance or therapy changes.

The TCR was taken from a woman in her forties or fifties with HIV. The sample in question was unsorted PBMCs, obtained 4.1 years after starting antiretroviral therapy.

Written as DNA, the CDR3 is TGTGCCAGCAGCTTAGTCCGGGGGGGACCGCAAGTGGAGACCCAGTACTTC. It yields the protein CASSLVRGGPQVETQYF. The chain links TRBV11-2 to TRBJ2-5; 8 nucleotides match TRBD2. The CDR3 length is 17 residues. Germline CDR1 reads SGHAT; CDR2 reads FQNNGV. V lost 1 base, J lost 5 bases, and 12 bases stayed unmatched.